This T cell receptor (beta chain) was retrieved from a study of CD8 T cells in ankylosing spondylitis. General study points: Relatively scarce in peripheral blood, disease-linked clones were CD8+. Typical of ankylosing spondylitis blood, it appeared, was a TCR beta motif of eight highly homologous variants. Earlier authors reported some of these motif variants in reactive arthritis synovial fluid and blood.

CDR3 length equals 15 residues. Germline lookup yields CDR1 MGHDK and CDR2 SYGVNS. J gave up 6 bases and V 1 base, and 7 bases lay outside the gene matches. About this clonotype: Its specificity is unknown.

TCRdb re-called the 5' RACE reads with MiXCR, one entry per CDR3 protein. The sample gives hundreds of thousands of distinct CDR3 sequences, 20% of which show up once; about 12% is in the top ten. Sequencing input: blood, either unsorted or a sorted T cell fraction (not recorded which). The chain employs TRBV25-1 and TRBJ1-2, with TRBD1 identical over 8 bases. This TCR was sampled from a male donor with ankylosing spondylitis or in good health (not recorded which). CDR3: CASSESGRGLDGYTF. DNA for the CDR3: TGTGCCAGCAGTGAATCGGGCAGGGGGCTTGATGGCTACACCTTC.